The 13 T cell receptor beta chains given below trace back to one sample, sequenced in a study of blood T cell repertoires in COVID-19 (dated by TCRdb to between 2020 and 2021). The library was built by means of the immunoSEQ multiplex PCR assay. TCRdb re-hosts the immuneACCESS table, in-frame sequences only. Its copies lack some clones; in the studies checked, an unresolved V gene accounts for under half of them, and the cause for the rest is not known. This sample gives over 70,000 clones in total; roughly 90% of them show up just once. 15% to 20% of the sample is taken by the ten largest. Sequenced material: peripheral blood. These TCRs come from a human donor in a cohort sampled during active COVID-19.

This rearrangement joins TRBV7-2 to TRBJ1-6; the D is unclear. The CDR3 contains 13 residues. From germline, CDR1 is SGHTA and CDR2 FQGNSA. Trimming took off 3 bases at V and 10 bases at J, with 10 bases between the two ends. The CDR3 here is CASSFKMESPLHF. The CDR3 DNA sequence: TGTGCCAGCAGCTTTAAGATGGAGTCACCCCTCCACTTT.

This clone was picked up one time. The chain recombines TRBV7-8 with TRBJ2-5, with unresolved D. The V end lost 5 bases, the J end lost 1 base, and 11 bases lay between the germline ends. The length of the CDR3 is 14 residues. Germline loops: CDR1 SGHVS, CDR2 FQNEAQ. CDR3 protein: CASSPRLTQETQYF. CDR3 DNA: TGTGCCAGCAGCCCTAGGTTGACCCAAGAGACCCAGTACTTC. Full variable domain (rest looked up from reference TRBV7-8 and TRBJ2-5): GAGVSQSPRYKVAKRGQDVALRCDPISGHVSLFWYQQALGQGPEFLTYFQNEAQLDKSGLPSDRFFAERPEGSVSTLKIQRTQQEDSAVYLCASSPRLTQETQYFGPGTRLLVL.

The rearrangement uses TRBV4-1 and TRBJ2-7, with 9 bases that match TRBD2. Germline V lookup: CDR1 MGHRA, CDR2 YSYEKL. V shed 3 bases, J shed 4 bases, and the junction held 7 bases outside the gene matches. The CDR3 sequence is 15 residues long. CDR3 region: CASSQSIAGAYEQYF. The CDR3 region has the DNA TGCGCCAGCAGCCAGTCGATAGCGGGAGCTTACGAGCAGTACTTC.

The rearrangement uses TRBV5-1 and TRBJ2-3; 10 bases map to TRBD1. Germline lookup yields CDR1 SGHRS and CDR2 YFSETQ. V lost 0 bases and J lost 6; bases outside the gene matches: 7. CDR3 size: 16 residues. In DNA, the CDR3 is TGCGCCAGCAGCTTGGAAGGGACAGGGGACGGCGATACGCAGTATTTT. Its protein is CASSLEGTGDGDTQYF.

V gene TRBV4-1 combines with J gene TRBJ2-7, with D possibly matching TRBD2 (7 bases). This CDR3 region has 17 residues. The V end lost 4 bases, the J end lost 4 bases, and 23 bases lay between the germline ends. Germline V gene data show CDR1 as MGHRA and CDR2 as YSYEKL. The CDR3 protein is CASSRTILRGGPYEQYF. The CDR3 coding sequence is TGCGCCAGCAGCCGCACGATCCTCAGGGGAGGGCCTTACGAGCAGTACTTC.

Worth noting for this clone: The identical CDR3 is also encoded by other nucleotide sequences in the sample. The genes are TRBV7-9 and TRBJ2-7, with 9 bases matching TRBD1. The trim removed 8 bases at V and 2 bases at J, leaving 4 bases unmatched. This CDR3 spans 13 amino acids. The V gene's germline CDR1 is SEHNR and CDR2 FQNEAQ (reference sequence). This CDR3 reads CASRTGAAYEQYF. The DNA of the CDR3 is TGTGCCAGCCGGACAGGGGCGGCCTACGAGCAGTACTTC.

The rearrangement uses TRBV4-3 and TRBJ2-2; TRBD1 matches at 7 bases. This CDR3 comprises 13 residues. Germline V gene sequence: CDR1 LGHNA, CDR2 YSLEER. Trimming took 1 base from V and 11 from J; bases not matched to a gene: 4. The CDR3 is CASSQGRQGELFF. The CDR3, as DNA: TGCGCCAGCAGCCAAGGACGACAGGGTGAGCTGTTTTTT.

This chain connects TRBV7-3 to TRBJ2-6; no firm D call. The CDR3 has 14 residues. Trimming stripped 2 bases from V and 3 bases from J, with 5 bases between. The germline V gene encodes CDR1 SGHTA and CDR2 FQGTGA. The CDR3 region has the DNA TGTGCCAGCAGCTTATCTAGTGGGGCCAACGTCCTGACTTTC. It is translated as CASSLSSGANVLTF.

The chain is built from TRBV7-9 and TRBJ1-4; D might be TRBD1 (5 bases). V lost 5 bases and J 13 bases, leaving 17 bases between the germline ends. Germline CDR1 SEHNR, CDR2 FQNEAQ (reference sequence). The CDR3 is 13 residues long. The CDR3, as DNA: TGTGCCAGCAGCCCTCAGACAGACAGTACACTGTTTTTT. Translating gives CASSPQTDSTLFF.

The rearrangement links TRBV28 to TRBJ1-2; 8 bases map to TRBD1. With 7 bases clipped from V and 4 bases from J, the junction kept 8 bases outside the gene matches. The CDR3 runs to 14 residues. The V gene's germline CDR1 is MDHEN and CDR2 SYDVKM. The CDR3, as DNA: TGTGCCAGCACTTTCAGGGGGCGCTCCTATGGCTACACCTTC. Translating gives CASTFRGRSYGYTF.

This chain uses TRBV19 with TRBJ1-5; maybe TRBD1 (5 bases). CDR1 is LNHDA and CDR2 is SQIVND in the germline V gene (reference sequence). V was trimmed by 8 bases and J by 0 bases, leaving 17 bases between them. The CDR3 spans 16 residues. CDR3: CASLGTPGHSNQPQHF. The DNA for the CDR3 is TGTGCCAGTTTAGGAACCCCAGGGCATAGCAATCAGCCCCAGCATTTT. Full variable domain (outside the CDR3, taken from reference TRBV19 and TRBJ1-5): DGGITQSPKYLFRKEGQNVTLSCEQNLNHDAMYWYRQDPGQGLRLIYYSQIVNDFQKGDIAEGYSVSREKKESFPLTVTSAQKNPTAFYLCASLGTPGHSNQPQHFGDGTRLSIL.

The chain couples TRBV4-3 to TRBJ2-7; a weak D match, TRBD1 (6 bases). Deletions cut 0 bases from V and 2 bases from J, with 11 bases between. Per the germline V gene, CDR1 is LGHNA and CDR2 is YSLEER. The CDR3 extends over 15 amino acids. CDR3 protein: CASSQDPGATYEQYF. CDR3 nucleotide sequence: TGCGCCAGCAGCCAAGACCCAGGGGCTACCTACGAGCAGTACTTC.

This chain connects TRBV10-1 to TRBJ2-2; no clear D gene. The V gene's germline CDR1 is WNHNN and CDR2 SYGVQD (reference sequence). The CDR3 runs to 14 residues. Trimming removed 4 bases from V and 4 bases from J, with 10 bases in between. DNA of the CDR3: TGCGCCAGCAGTGGAGGTCCTAGCACCGGGGAGCTGTTTTTT. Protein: CASSGGPSTGELFF.